The 22 T cell receptor beta chains presented below share a single source sample, sequenced in a study of cytomegalovirus exposure and HLA in healthy donors. PCR primers comprised 60 Vbeta and 13 Jbeta primers. This table comes from immunoSEQ multiplex PCR, and its TCRdb copy is limited to in-frame clones, with some not included. The sample records under 70,000 clones, 75% to 90% being singletons. The material sequenced was PBMCs. The receptors derive from a woman aged 25 to 39 in good health and CMV-seronegative.

The chain employs TRBV9 and TRBJ1-1; 11 bases map to TRBD1. This CDR3 contains 15 residues. The V and J ends lost 1 base and 4 bases, in that order; junction bases with no gene match: 3. The germline V gene has CDR1 SGDLS and CDR2 YYNGEE. The CDR3 DNA is TGTGCCAGCAGCGTATCCGGGACAGGGGGCACTGAAGCTTTCTTT. It translates to CASSVSGTGGTEAFF.

V and J are TRBV19 and TRBJ1-5; 9 positions agree with TRBD1. CDR1 is LNHDA, CDR2 SQIVND, per germline (reference sequence). The CDR3 has 19 amino acids. With V trimmed by 7 bases and J by 1 base, 17 bases remained unmatched. Here the CDR3 reads CASTLTAGFGTGSNQPQHF. CDR3 nucleotides: TGTGCCAGTACGCTAACGGCGGGTTTTGGGACAGGGAGCAATCAGCCCCAGCATTTT.

This chain links TRBV19 with TRBJ2-7, with TRBD2 matching 8 bases. V gave up 5 bases and J gave up 3 bases; unmatched junction bases: 15. Germline CDR1 is LNHDA and CDR2 is SQIVND (reference sequence). This CDR3 is 17 amino acids long. The CDR3 DNA reads as TGTGCCAGTAGTCCGTCTAGCGGGCCCCTTGGACGCTACGAGCAGTACTTC. It is translated as CASSPSSGPLGRYEQYF.

The sample holds a few counts of this clone. V usage is TRBV5-1 and J usage is TRBJ2-5, with a weak D call TRBD1 (6 bases). The DNA end lines up better with TRBJ2-7; the J call may be wrong. CDR3 size: 15 residues. Germline CDR1 reads SGHRS; CDR2 reads YFSETQ. The CDR3 reads CASSSGQPPNYEQYF. The CDR3, as DNA: TGCGCCAGCAGCTCAGGACAGCCCCCTAATTACGAGCAGTACTTC.

The chain couples TRBV4-3 to TRBJ2-3, with TRBD2 identical over 7 bases. The CDR3 runs 18 residues. The V gene's germline CDR1 is LGHNA and CDR2 YSLEER. The V and J ends lost 0 bases and 3 bases, in that order; junction bases with no gene match: 12. CDR3 in amino acids: CASSQDRRAGYQTDTQYF. As DNA, the CDR3 is TGCGCCAGCAGCCAAGATCGCCGAGCGGGGTATCAGACAGATACGCAGTATTTT.

The rearrangement joins TRBV7-3 to TRBJ2-1; 12 bases are shared with TRBD2. The CDR3 has 16 residues. Germline-derived CDR1 and CDR2 are SGHTA and FQGTGA. V gave up 6 bases and J gave up 1 base; unmatched junction bases: 4. This CDR3 is CASSRLAGASYNEQFF. CDR3 in DNA: TGTGCCAGCAGTCGACTAGCGGGAGCATCCTACAATGAGCAGTTCTTC.

The chain has TRBV10-3 and TRBJ2-7; TRBD1 might be the D (6 bases). There are 14 residues in the CDR3. V was clipped by 4 bases and J by 10 bases, with 20 bases between them. Germline V gives CDR1 ENHRY, CDR2 SYGVKD. Written as DNA, the CDR3 is TGTGCCATCAGTGGGGGGTGGGTTTCGGACAGACAGTACTTC. This codes for CAISGGWVSDRQYF.

This rearrangement joins TRBV30 to TRBJ2-3; D possibly corresponds to TRBD2 (7 bases). Germline V lookup: CDR1 GTSNPN, CDR2 SVGIG (reference sequence). V shed 2 bases and J shed 5 bases, with 8 bases lying between them. The CDR3 consists of 12 residues. CDR3 nucleotides: TGTGCCTGGAGTAGGGGGGGAGATACGCAGTATTTT. It encodes CAWSRGGDTQYF.

The chain has TRBV7-3 and TRBJ2-1, with TRBD2 as a possible D gene (6 bases). Per germline, CDR1 SGHTA and CDR2 FQGTGA. This CDR3 has 17 amino acids. V lost 5 bases and J lost 9, with 26 bases in between. CDR3 region: CASSNPTTDQTGGEQFF. Here the CDR3 DNA reads TGTGCCAGCAGCAACCCGACCACTGACCAGACCGGGGGTGAGCAGTTCTTC.

The chain links TRBV28 to TRBJ2-2, with D perhaps TRBD1 (5 bases). The CDR3 length is 13 residues. V was clipped by 2 bases and J by 7 bases, with 8 bases between them. In germline, CDR1 is MDHEN, CDR2 SYDVKM. CDR3 sequence (DNA): TGTGCCAGCAGTTTACAGGGTCGCGGGGAGCTGTTTTTT. Protein sequence: CASSLQGRGELFF.

The rearrangement links TRBV10-3 to TRBJ2-3, with 10 bases fitting TRBD2. V was pared by 2 bases and J by 0 bases, with 14 bases of the junction left unmatched. The CDR3 extends over 20 amino acids. In germline, CDR1 is ENHRY, CDR2 SYGVKD. The CDR3: CAISERYIAGGHSSTDTQYF. For the CDR3, the DNA is TGTGCCATCAGTGAGCGGTATATAGCGGGAGGCCATTCTAGCACAGATACGCAGTATTTT.

This clone appeared a single time. The chain recombines TRBV13 with TRBJ2-5, with D possibly being TRBD1 (6 bases). V lost 1 base and J 2 bases, leaving 8 bases between the germline ends. The CDR3 consists of 14 residues. Germline CDR1 reads PRHDT; CDR2 reads FYEKMQ (reference sequence). CDR3 bases: TGTGCCAGCAGCTTAGAGGACAGACAAGAGACCCAGTACTTC. Translated: CASSLEDRQETQYF.

The CDR3 here is CASSLGGGFNNEQFF. DNA of the CDR3: TGTGCCAGCAGCTTAGGAGGGGGATTCAACAATGAGCAGTTCTTC. The chain employs TRBV11-1 and TRBJ2-1, with a possible D match to TRBD1 (6 bases). The CDR3 is 15 residues long. CDR1 is SGHAT and CDR2 is FQDESV in the germline V gene (reference sequence). V was pared by 1 base and J by 5 bases, with 12 bases between.

The genes are TRBV11-3 and TRBJ2-1, with D possibly matching TRBD1 (5 bases). The V and J ends lost 4 bases and 0 bases respectively, with 13 bases between them. The CDR3 loop spans 16 amino acids. The germline CDR1 and CDR2 sequences are SGHNT and YENEEA. Here the CDR3 reads CASSSTHRSSYNEQFF. The DNA for the CDR3 is TGTGCCAGCAGCTCGACTCACAGGAGCTCCTACAATGAGCAGTTCTTC.

This chain joins TRBV6-1 and TRBJ2-7; 13 positions match TRBD2. J lost 2 bases, V lost 6 bases, and 4 bases had no gene match. Germline CDR1 and CDR2: MNHNS and SASEGT. CDR3 length: 15 residues. The CDR3 is CASSQTSGRAYEQYF. CDR3 nucleotides: TGTGCCAGCAGCCAAACTAGCGGGAGGGCCTACGAGCAGTACTTC.

This clone was recorded a few times. This chain uses TRBV4-3 with TRBJ2-3, with 8 positions matching TRBD2. Germline V gene data show CDR1 as LGHNA and CDR2 as YSLEER. Unmatched junction bases numbered 8, after V lost 6 bases and J lost 3 bases. The CDR3 spans 15 residues. This CDR3 reads CASRQWREVTDTQYF. The CDR3 bases are TGCGCCAGCAGACAGTGGCGGGAGGTTACAGATACGCAGTATTTT.

This clone was recorded only once. This chain joins TRBV9 and TRBJ1-1; weak D call: TRBD1 (6 bases). Trimming left V 4 bases short and J 2 bases short, with 15 bases between. The CDR3 has 15 amino acids. The V gene's germline CDR1 is SGDLS and CDR2 YYNGEE. The CDR3 region has the DNA TGTGCCAGCAGCCATCCCCAGGGGATTAACACTGAAGCTTTCTTT. Protein sequence: CASSHPQGINTEAFF.

This chain links TRBV27 with TRBJ2-5; D is possibly TRBD1 (5 bases). The V and J ends lost 2 bases and 4 bases respectively, with 5 bases between them. CDR3 size: 12 residues. Looked up from germline, CDR1 is MNHEY and CDR2 is SMNVEV (reference sequence). Here the CDR3 DNA reads TGTGCCAGCAGTTTAAGGGGAGAGACCCAGTACTTC. This encodes CASSLRGETQYF.

V is TRBV2 and J is TRBJ1-2; D is possibly TRBD1 (5 bases). V lost 9 bases and J lost 6, with 17 bases in between. CDR1 and CDR2 (germline): SNHLY, FYNNEI. The CDR3 is made up of 13 amino acids. As DNA, the CDR3 is TGTGCCAGGCCAACAGGAGAAGTCAATGGCTACACCTTC. Amino acids: CARPTGEVNGYTF. Combining the CDR3 with reference TRBV2 and TRBJ1-2 gives the whole variable domain EPEVTQTPSHQVTQMGQEVILRCVPISNHLYFYWYRQILGQKVEFLVSFYNNEISEKSEIFDDQFSVERPDGSNFTLKIRSTKLEDSAMYFCARPTGEVNGYTFGSGTRLTVV.

This clone was seen a single time. The gene calls are TRBV12-2 and TRBJ1-5; TRBD1 is the table's D call and was not checked against the DNA. TRBV12-2 corresponds to a pseudogene. The CDR3 extends over 17 amino acids. CDR3 protein: CASRLASGTDSNQPQHF. The CDR3 DNA follows: TGTGCAAGTCGCTTAGCGTCGGGGACAGATAGCAATCAGCCCCAGCATTTT.

The chain employs TRBV5-4 and TRBJ1-1, with D perhaps matching TRBD1 (5 bases). This CDR3 has 16 amino acids. V shed 0 bases and J shed 4 bases, with 16 bases lying between them. Germline loops: CDR1 SGHNT, CDR2 YYREEE (reference sequence). The CDR3 sequence: CASSLGAGQRSTEAFF. The CDR3 DNA reads as TGTGCCAGCAGCTTGGGGGCAGGGCAGAGGAGCACTGAAGCTTTCTTT.

The J gene is TRBJ2-3, the V gene TRBV5-1; 10 bases agree with TRBD2. With 4 bases clipped from V and 7 bases from J, the junction kept 12 bases outside the gene matches. Germline V gene lookup returns CDR1 SGHRS and CDR2 YFSETQ. The CDR3 has 16 amino acids. CDR3 nucleotide sequence: TGCGCCAGCAGCCGTGAAAGCGGGAGGGTCCCATATACGCAGTATTTT. It codes for CASSRESGRVPYTQYF. Full variable domain (outside the CDR3, taken from reference TRBV5-1 and TRBJ2-3): KAGVTQTPRYLIKTRGQQVTLSCSPISGHRSVSWYQQTPGQGLQFLFEYFSETQRNKGNFPGRFSGRQFSNSRSEMNVSTLELGDSALYLCASSRESGRVPYTQYFGPGTRLTVL.